The rows below give T cell receptor beta chains drawn from one sample of a study of blood T cell repertoires in COVID-19. Only in-frame clones appear in the TCRdb table, and some are missing; sequencing was by immunoSEQ multiplex PCR. Counted here are a few hundred thousand clones, more than 80% occurring once; the ten biggest clones make up less than 1.5%. Sequencing was performed on PBMCs or T cells enriched from blood (not recorded which). The origin of the receptors is a man aged 30 to 45 who had recovered from COVID-19. Both conserved end residues are part of each CDR3. A D gene is named only where the DNA matches it firmly.

D gene	V gene	CDR3 length	J gene	CDR3 protein
TRBD2	TRBV4-2	19	TRBJ2-3	CASSLTSGGEPGVTDTQYF
TRBD2	TRBV5-1	16	TRBJ2-3	CASSNLAGGGTDTQYF
TRBD1	TRBV19	15	TRBJ1-4	CASSIAGQGPEGLFF
TRBD2	TRBV5-1	14	TRBJ2-3	CASGTSGGGDTQYF
NA	TRBV18	16	TRBJ1-3	CASSPTTGTDYVSIYF
NA	TRBV7-8	14	TRBJ2-5	CASSLGWRQETQYF
TRBD1	TRBV3-1/TRBV3-2	17	TRBJ2-5	CASSLPGQGLLRETQYF
NA	TRBV9	15	TRBJ1-2	CASSVARSAVYGYTF
TRBD1	TRBV7-9	15	TRBJ1-6	CASSPPGQLNSPLHF
TRBD1	TRBV29-1	13	TRBJ1-6	CSVGDRVDSPLHF
TRBD2	TRBV7-2	16	TRBJ2-7	CASSSRLAGGPYEQYF
NA	TRBV7-9	15	TRBJ2-2	CASTSRGANTGELFF
NA	TRBV19	14	TRBJ1-1	CASSIAGLGTEAFF
NA	TRBV9	14	TRBJ2-2	CASSLRERTGELFF
TRBD1	TRBV7-2	15	TRBJ1-2	CASSHRQGEDYGYTF
TRBD1	TRBV6-1	15	TRBJ1-2	CASSEPDRDFYGYTF
TRBD1	TRBV30	13	TRBJ2-5	CAWDQGAEETQYF
NA	TRBV2	14	TRBJ2-7	CASSEFIVPHEQYF
NA	TRBV7-2	14	TRBJ2-1	CASSLAHDSNEQFF